This passage covers 14 T cell receptor beta chains from one sample sequenced in a study of shared clonotypes between healthy human individuals (TCRdb year 2020). The library was made by the immunoSEQ multiplex PCR assay. The table was pulled from immuneACCESS by TCRdb, which kept in-frame rearrangements only. Such tables lose some clones; where checked, under half of the loss comes from unresolved V genes, and the rest has no known cause. Present in this sample are around 1,100,000 clones, 77% of which were seen just once. The ten most abundant clones make up almost 0.9% of the sample. Material: memory CD4+ T cells from PBMCs. The cell subset or site tag for this specimen amounts to: CD45RA-negative fraction. These receptors came from a man between 18 and 35 years old in good health. Some clones in this sample may be carry-over from other donors' samples.

This chain joins TRBV5-4 and TRBJ1-1, with TRBD1 identical over 7 bases. The CDR3 contains 14 residues. The ends lost 4 bases at V and 4 bases at J; junction bases unmatched: 7. Germline values: CDR1 SGHNT, CDR2 YYREEE (reference sequence). CDR3 protein: CASSGRGASTEAFF. The CDR3 DNA follows: TGTGCCAGCAGCGGCAGGGGGGCTTCCACTGAAGCTTTCTTT. Full variable domain (remainder filled in from reference TRBV5-4 and TRBJ1-1): ETGVTQSPTHLIKTRGQQVTLRCSSQSGHNTVSWYQQALGQGPQFIFQYYREEENGRGNFPPRFSGLQFPNYSSELNVNALELDDSALYLCASSGRGASTEAFFGQGTRLTVV.

The V and J genes are TRBV28 and TRBJ1-5; unclear D gene. This CDR3 region has 16 residues. V lost 3 bases, J lost 0 bases, and 12 bases lay in between. The germline V gene encodes CDR1 MDHEN and CDR2 SYDVKM. The DNA of the CDR3 is TGTGCCAGCAGTTTTGGGCGCTACGGTAGCAATCAGCCCCAGCATTTT. Amino acid sequence: CASSFGRYGSNQPQHF. The whole variable domain, remainder taken from reference TRBV28 and TRBJ1-5, is DVKVTQSSRYLVKRTGEKVFLECVQDMDHENMFWYRQDPGLGLRLIYFSYDVKMKEKGDIPEGYSVSREKKERFSLILESASTNQTSMYLCASSFGRYGSNQPQHFGDGTRLSIL.

Of note for this clone: A far bigger clonotype differs at one base, so this is likely a read error. The chain joins TRBV11-2 to TRBJ2-2; D is tentatively TRBD1 or TRBD2 (6 bases each). Per the germline V gene, CDR1 is SGHAT and CDR2 is FQNNGV. This CDR3 comprises 16 residues. In DNA, the CDR3 is TGTGCCAGCAGCTTCACACCAACAGGGTCGGCCGGGGGGCTGTTTTTT. This encodes CASSFTPTGSAGGLFF.

The gene calls are TRBV11-1 and TRBJ2-3; possibly TRBD2 for D (6 bases). The CDR3 is made up of 15 amino acids. Trimming cost V 5 bases and J 0 bases, with 12 bases left between them. CDR1 is SGHAT and CDR2 is FQDESV in the germline V gene (reference sequence). This chain's CDR3 is CASSPSGTSTDTQYF. In nucleotides, the CDR3 is TGTGCCAGCAGCCCCTCCGGGACTAGCACAGATACGCAGTATTTT.

J is TRBJ2-1 and V is TRBV6-6; D possibly corresponds to TRBD2 (7 bases). The CDR3 is 14 residues long. V dropped 6 bases and J dropped 6 bases, with 15 bases sitting between them. Germline V gene lookup returns CDR1 MNHNY and CDR2 SVGAGI (reference sequence). CDR3 in DNA: TGTGCCAGCAGCGGGGGAGGGGGGCTCAATGAGCAGTTCTTC. This encodes CASSGGGGLNEQFF.

The chain recombines TRBV5-5 with TRBJ1-4; the D gene is possibly TRBD1 (6 bases). Germline loops: CDR1 SGHKS, CDR2 YYEKEE (reference sequence). The germline V and J ends were trimmed by 4 bases and 5 bases, with 15 bases remaining between them. This CDR3 has 15 residues. CDR3 sequence (DNA): TGTGCCAGCAGCCGCGTGGGGCAGGGGAATGAAAAACTGTTTTTT. This codes for CASSRVGQGNEKLFF. The variable domain in full, completed from reference TRBV5-5 and TRBJ1-4, reads DAGVTQSPTHLIKTRGQQVTLRCSPISGHKSVSWYQQVLGQGPQFIFQYYEKEERGRGNFPDRFSARQFPNYSSELNVNALLLGDSALYLCASSRVGQGNEKLFFGSGTQLSVL.

This clone was seen once. The rearrangement uses TRBV11-3 and TRBJ2-3; 7 bases agree with TRBD2. The germline gives CDR1 SGHNT, CDR2 YENEEA. There are 16 residues in the CDR3. Unmatched junction bases numbered 6, after V lost 3 bases and J lost 0 bases. The CDR3 here is CASSFGLAESTDTQYF. The CDR3 DNA is TGTGCCAGCAGCTTTGGCCTAGCGGAGAGCACAGATACGCAGTATTTT.

This clone has a handful of counts. The genes are TRBV30 and TRBJ1-1; possibly TRBD1 for D (6 bases). Germline lookup yields CDR1 GTSNPN and CDR2 SVGIG (reference sequence). The CDR3 sequence is 13 residues long. With 3 bases removed from V and 5 bases from J, the gap between germline ends came to 13 bases. In DNA, the CDR3 is TGTGCCTGGAGCCTACAGGGTGGTACTGAAGCTTTCTTT. Encoded protein: CAWSLQGGTEAFF.

The V call is TRBV7-2, the J call TRBJ2-1, with 7 positions matching TRBD1. This CDR3 is built from 15 residues. Trimming cost V 6 bases and J 8 bases; bases outside gene matches: 13. Germline CDR1 SGHTA, CDR2 FQGNSA. The CDR3 DNA reads TGTGCCAGCAGGGATCGGGACAGCCTTTGGGATGAGCAGTTCTTC. It codes for CASRDRDSLWDEQFF.

CDR3 protein: CASSTSRDIGPNYGYTF. In DNA form, the CDR3 reads TGTGCCAGTAGTACCTCCCGGGACATTGGCCCTAACTATGGCTACACCTTC. The rearrangement joins TRBV19 to TRBJ1-2, with a tentative D call TRBD1 (6 bases). The V and J ends lost 4 bases and 0 bases respectively, with 18 bases between them. Germline assignment: CDR1 LNHDA and CDR2 SQIVND (reference sequence). This CDR3 has 17 residues.

The chain couples TRBV28 to TRBJ2-2; D possibly corresponds to TRBD1 (6 bases). The germline V gene has CDR1 MDHEN and CDR2 SYDVKM. This CDR3 comprises 16 residues. Trimming pared 4 bases from V and 2 bases from J, leaving 14 bases between. Here the CDR3 reads CASSSPAGENTGELFF. In DNA, the CDR3 is TGTGCCAGCAGTTCACCCGCAGGGGAAAACACCGGGGAGCTGTTTTTT.

V usage is TRBV10-3 and J usage is TRBJ2-5; TRBD2 aligns across 15 bases. Trimming took 6 bases from V and 5 from J; bases not matched to a gene: 4. This CDR3 is 15 amino acids long. Per germline, CDR1 ENHRY and CDR2 SYGVKD. The CDR3 spells CAISSGTSGRETQYF. CDR3 DNA sequence: TGTGCCATCAGCTCAGGGACTAGCGGGAGGGAGACCCAGTACTTC.

This chain uses TRBV5-6 with TRBJ1-2, with a possible D match to TRBD1 (6 bases). V was shortened by 1 base and J by 7 bases, with 17 bases between the two germline ends. The CDR3 consists of 15 residues. CDR1 is SGHDT and CDR2 is YYEEEE in the germline V gene. The CDR3 nucleotides read TGTGCCAGCAGCTTGACAAACAGGGACATAGGTGGCTACACCTTC. This sequence encodes CASSLTNRDIGGYTF.

This clone was detected only once. In nucleotides, the CDR3 is TGCGCCAGCAGCCAAGCCCCGACAGGGGATGAGCAGTTCTTC. Encoded protein: CASSQAPTGDEQFF. The J gene is TRBJ2-1, the V gene TRBV4-1; TRBD1 agrees at 8 bases. CDR3 length: 14 amino acids. V was pared by 1 base and J by 8 bases, with 4 bases of the junction left unmatched. CDR1 is MGHRA, CDR2 YSYEKL, per germline.